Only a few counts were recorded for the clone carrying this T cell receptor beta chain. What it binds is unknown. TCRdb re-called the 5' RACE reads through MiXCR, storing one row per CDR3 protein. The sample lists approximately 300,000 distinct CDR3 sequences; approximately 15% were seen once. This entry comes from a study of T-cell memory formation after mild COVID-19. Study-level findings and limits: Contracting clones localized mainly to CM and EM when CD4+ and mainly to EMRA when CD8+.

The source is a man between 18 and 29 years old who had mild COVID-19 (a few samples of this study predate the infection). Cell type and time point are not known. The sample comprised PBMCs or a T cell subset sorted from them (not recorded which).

Here the CDR3 DNA reads TGTGCCACCAGTGATGACGCCTCAGATACGCAGTATTTT. The encoded protein is CATSDDASDTQYF. J is TRBJ2-3 and V is TRBV24-1; no reliable D call. CDR1 is KGHDR and CDR2 is SFDVKD in the germline V gene. V lost 3 bases and J 4 bases, leaving 7 bases between the germline ends. This CDR3 is 13 amino acids long.